The text below deals with one T cell receptor beta chain. What antigen it recognizes has not been identified. No per-base quality is available; no much larger clone lies one base away. The data originate from a study of blood T cell repertoires in COVID-19 (TCRdb year 2020). As for the study more broadly: Samples covering the acute and convalescent phases of COVID-19 were provided by collaborators in the United States, Italy and Spain. The material from the prospective study consisted of cDNA or gDNA derived from T cells, B-cell-depleted T cells, or PBMCs. Deeply sampled blood TCRbeta repertoires from subjects exposed to, actively infected with, or recovered from COVID-19 were included in the dataset. The repertoires were made available in a free public database intended to serve as a resource for research on the immune response to SARS-CoV-2. The samples were drawn from two sources: the first 160 participants of the ongoing ImmuneRACE study, and 1,000 to 1,500 subjects contributed by 6 global collaborators. A de-identified subject ID, COVID-19 status, age in years and sex were almost always included in the sample metadata. Where HLA class I and class II types were available, the types were taken from metadata supplied by the sample provider, not from assay-based typing.

Participants in the prospective study were aged about 18 to 95 years, lived in approximately 26 United States geographic areas, and enrolled through a virtual design. In the prospective study, participants were assigned to cohorts based on the clinical history participants reported in a screening survey and a study questionnaire. Recovered participants in ImmuneRACE Cohort 3 were defined by two consecutive negative NP/OP PCR tests, clearance by a healthcare professional, or resolution of symptoms. Each participant in the prospective study had whole blood, serum and a nasopharyngeal or oropharyngeal swab collected by mobile phlebotomists. Participants in the prospective study had the option to provide additional blood draws and questionnaires over an approximately 2-month period. Before DNA extraction, blood samples from the prospective study were shipped at room temperature or frozen. Broader findings and caveats from the paper: Clinical and demographic metadata were provided uncurated, with the amount varying by source and participant.

TCRbeta CDR3 regions were amplified from genomic DNA using the immunoSEQ Assay, a bias-controlled multiplex PCR. On the study's bioinformatics: Nucleated cell counts per sample were estimated from amplification of reference gene primers within the assay. To quantify the absolute abundance of each unique TCRbeta CDR3 rearrangement, sequence reads were collapsed and filtered. For each sample, productive Simpson clonality was calculated by taking the square root of Simpson's diversity index across productive rearrangements. Drawn from immuneACCESS, this table holds only the in-frame rearrangements with V and J called that TCRdb kept. Clones are partly lost; checked studies trace under half to an unresolved V gene and leave the rest unexplained. The V and J calls and the clone size are those of that table, but D and trimming were determined from the DNA. This sample comprises approximately 270,000 clones, approximately 85% of them detected only once. About 1.9% of the sample belongs to the ten largest clones.

The sequence was obtained from a woman in her 50s who had recovered from COVID-19. Source material: PBMCs or T cells enriched from blood (not recorded which).

This receptor carries the CDR3 CASSQESGRAVSSYEQYF. The nucleotides are TGCGCCAGCAGCCAAGAATCGGGAAGGGCCGTTAGTTCCTACGAGCAGTACTTC. The rearranged chain carries TRBV4-1 and TRBJ2-7; tentative D gene TRBD2, with 5 bases matching. There are 18 amino acids in the CDR3, from cysteine to phenylalanine inclusive. The CDR3 DNA has 54 bases and is translated from base 1. Trimming at the junction amounts to 0 bases on V and 1 base on J, and the germline ends lie 19 bases apart. Sequences MGHRA (CDR1) and YSYEKL (CDR2) are obtained from the germline V gene.